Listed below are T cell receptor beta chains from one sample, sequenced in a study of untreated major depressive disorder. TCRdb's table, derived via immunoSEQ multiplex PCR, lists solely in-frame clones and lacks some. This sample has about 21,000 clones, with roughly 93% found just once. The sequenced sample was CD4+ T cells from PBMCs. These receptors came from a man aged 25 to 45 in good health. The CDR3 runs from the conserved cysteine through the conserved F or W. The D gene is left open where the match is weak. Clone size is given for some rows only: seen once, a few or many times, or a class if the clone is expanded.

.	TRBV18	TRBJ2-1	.	TGTGCCAGCTCACAGACTAGTCCCGGCGATGAGCAGTTCTTC	CASSQTSPGDEQFF
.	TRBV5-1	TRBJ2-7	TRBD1	TGCGCCAGCAGAGTCGCGGCCGGGACAGGACTCTACGAGCAGTACTTC	CASRVAAGTGLYEQYF
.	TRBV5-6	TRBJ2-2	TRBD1	TGTGCCAGCAACAGGGGGCACGGCGGGGAGCTGTTTTTT	CASNRGHGGELFF
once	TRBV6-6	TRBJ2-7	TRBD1	TGTGCCAGCCAGGGGGCCTACGAGCAGTACTTC	CASQGAYEQYF
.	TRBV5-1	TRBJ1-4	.	TGCGCCAGCAGCTCGACCCCCCCGGGAATAGCAACTAATGAAAAACTGTTTTTT	CASSSTPPGIATNEKLFF
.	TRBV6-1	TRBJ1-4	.	TGTGCCAGCAGGGGATGGGACGGAGGGGAAAAACTGTTTTTT	CASRGWDGGEKLFF
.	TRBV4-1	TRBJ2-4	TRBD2	TGCGCCAGCAGCCAGGGGGGGTTAGCCAAAAACATTCAGTACTTC	CASSQGGLAKNIQYF
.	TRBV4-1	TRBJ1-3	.	TGCGCCAGCAGCCAGAAACAGGAGTTTGAATGGGGAAACACCATATATTTT	CASSQKQEFEWGNTIYF
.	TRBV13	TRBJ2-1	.	TGTGCCAGCAGCTTAGGATGGGGCAGGGCCTCAAAGAATGAGCAGTTCTTC	CASSLGWGRASKNEQFF
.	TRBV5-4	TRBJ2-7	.	TGTGCCAGCAGCTCGCACAGGGACTCCTACGAGCAGTACTTC	CASSSHRDSYEQYF
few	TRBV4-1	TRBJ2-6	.	TGCGCCAGCAGCCAAGAAGGGGCTGGGGCCAACGTCCTGACTTTC	CASSQEGAGANVLTF
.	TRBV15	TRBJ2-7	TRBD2	TGTGCCACCAGCAGAGATAGGACTAGCGGCACCTACGAGCAGTACTTC	CATSRDRTSGTYEQYF
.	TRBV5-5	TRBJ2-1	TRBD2	TGTGCCAGCAGCTTCAGGCTAGCGGGAGGGCCTGATGAGCAGTTCTTC	CASSFRLAGGPDEQFF
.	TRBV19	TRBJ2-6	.	TGTGCCAGTAGTATTAAAGGGGCCAACGTCCTGACTTTC	CASSIKGANVLTF
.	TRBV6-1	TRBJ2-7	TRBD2	TGTGCCAGCAGTGGAGGCGCTAGCGGGGGCTACGAGCAGTACTTC	CASSGGASGGYEQYF
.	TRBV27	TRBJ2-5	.	TGTGCCAGCAGTTCGGGACCACAAGAGACCCAGTACTTC	CASSSGPQETQYF
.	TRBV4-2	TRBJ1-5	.	TGTGCCAGCAGCCAAGATTGGGTACCCACCGCCCGGCCCCAGCATTTT	CASSQDWVPTARPQHF
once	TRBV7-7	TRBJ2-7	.	TGTGCCAGCAGCCCCGGGGCGCAGACCTACGAGCAGTACTTC	CASSPGAQTYEQYF
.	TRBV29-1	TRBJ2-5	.	TGCAGCTACCACCCTAGTTTCCAAGAGACCCAGTACTTC	CSYHPSFQETQYF
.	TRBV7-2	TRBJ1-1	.	TGTGCCAGCAGCTCCGAACTCATAATGGGCACTGAAGCTTTCTTT	CASSSELIMGTEAFF
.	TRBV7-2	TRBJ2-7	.	TGTGCCAGCAGCTTAAGACGCCGGGGCTCCTACGAGCAGTACTTC	CASSLRRRGSYEQYF
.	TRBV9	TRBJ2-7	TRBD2	TGTGCCAGCAGCGTAGGGGGAGCGGGAGACTACGAGCAGTACTTC	CASSVGGAGDYEQYF
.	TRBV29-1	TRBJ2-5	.	TGCAGCGTGGGAGGGACAGGTCAAGAGACCCAGTACTTC	CSVGGTGQETQYF
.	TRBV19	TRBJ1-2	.	TGTGCCAGTAGTATAGACAGGGTTTCAGGTGGCTACACCTTC	CASSIDRVSGGYTF
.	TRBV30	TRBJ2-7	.	TGTGCCTGGAGTACAGGAGGCAGAAACTACGAGCAGTACTTC	CAWSTGGRNYEQYF
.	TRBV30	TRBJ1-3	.	TGTGCCTGGGATTCTTTTAACGGAAACACCATATATTTT	CAWDSFNGNTIYF
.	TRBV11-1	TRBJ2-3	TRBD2	TGTGCCAGCAGCTTACTAGCGGGAGGGCGAATGAAGACAGATACGCAGTATTTT	CASSLLAGGRMKTDTQYF
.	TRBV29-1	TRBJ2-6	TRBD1	TGCAGCGCCGGGACAGGGGGTTCTTCTGGGGCCAACGTCCTGACTTTC	CSAGTGGSSGANVLTF
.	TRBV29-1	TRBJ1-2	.	TGCAGCGTTGATCAGGGCGTACGGGGGGGCTACACCTTC	CSVDQGVRGGYTF
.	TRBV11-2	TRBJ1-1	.	TGTGCCAGCACCCTTCTGGGGGGACGGAAGGGGACTGAAGCTTTCTTT	CASTLLGGRKGTEAFF
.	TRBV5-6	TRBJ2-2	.	TGTGCCAGCATTCCCCTCCAGTTCGCGAACACCGGGGAGCTGTTTTTT	CASIPLQFANTGELFF
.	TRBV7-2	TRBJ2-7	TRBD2	TGTGCCAGCAGCCCGGGGACTAGCGGGAGACGCCTGGGCTACGAGCAGTACTTC	CASSPGTSGRRLGYEQYF
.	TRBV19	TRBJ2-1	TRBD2	TGTGCCAGTAGTAGTTGGCCTAGCGGGAGTACCCATGAGCAGTTCTTC	CASSSWPSGSTHEQFF
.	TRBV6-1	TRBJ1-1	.	TGTGCCAGCAGTGAAGCCGGAGGAGCTTTCTTT	CASSEAGGAFF
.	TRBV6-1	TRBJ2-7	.	TGTGCCAGCAGAAATTACGAGCAGTACTTC	CASRNYEQYF